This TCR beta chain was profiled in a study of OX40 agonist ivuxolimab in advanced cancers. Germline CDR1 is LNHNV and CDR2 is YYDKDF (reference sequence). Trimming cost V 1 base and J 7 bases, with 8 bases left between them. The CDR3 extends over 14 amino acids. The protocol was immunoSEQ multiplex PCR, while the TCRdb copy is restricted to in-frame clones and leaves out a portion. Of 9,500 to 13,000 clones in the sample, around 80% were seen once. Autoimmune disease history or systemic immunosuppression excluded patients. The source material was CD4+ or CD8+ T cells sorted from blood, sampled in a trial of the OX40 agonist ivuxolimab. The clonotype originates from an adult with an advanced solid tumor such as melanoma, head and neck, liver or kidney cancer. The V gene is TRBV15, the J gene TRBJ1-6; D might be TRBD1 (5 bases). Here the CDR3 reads CATSRVGGNSPLHF. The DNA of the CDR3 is TGTGCCACCAGCAGAGTCGGGGGGAATTCACCCCTCCACTTT.